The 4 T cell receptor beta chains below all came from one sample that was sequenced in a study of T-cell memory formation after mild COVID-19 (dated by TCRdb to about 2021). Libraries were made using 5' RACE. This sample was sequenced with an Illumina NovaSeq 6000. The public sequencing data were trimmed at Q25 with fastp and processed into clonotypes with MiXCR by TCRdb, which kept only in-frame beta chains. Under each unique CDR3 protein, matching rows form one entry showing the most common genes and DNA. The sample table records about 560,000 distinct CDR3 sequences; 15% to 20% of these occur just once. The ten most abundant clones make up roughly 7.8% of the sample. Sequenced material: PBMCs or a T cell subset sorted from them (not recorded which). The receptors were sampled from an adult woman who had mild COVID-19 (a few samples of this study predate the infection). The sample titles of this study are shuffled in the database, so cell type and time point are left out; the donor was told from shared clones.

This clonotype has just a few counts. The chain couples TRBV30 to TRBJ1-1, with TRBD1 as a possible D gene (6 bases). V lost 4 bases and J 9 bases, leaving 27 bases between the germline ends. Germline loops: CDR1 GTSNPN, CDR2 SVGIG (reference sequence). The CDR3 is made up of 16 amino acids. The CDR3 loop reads CAWTGPSSDSYLQAFF. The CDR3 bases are TGTGCCTGGACCGGTCCAAGCTCGGACAGTTACCTCCAAGCTTTCTTT.

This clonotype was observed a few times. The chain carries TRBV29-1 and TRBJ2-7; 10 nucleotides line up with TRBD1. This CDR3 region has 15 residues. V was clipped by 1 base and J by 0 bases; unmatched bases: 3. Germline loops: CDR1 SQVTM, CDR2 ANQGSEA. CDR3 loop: CSVEGGTGVSYEQYF. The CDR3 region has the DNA TGCAGCGTTGAAGGCGGGACAGGGGTCTCCTACGAGCAGTACTTC.

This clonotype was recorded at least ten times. The CDR3 DNA follows: TGTGCCACCAGTGACCACAGGGGGTGGGAAAGAAATGAGCAGTTCTTC. Its protein product is CATSDHRGWERNEQFF. This rearrangement joins TRBV24-1 to TRBJ2-1, with 8 nucleotides matching TRBD1. This CDR3 contains 16 residues. Losses at the gene ends were 4 bases for V and 7 bases for J; bases not matched to a gene: 11. Germline V gives CDR1 KGHDR, CDR2 SFDVKD.

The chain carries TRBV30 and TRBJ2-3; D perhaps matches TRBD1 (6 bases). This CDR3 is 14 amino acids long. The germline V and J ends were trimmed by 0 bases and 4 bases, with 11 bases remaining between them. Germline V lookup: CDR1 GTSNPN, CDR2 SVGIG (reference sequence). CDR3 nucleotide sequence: TGTGCCTGGAGTGTAGCCAGGGGTCCAGATACGCAGTATTTT. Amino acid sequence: CAWSVARGPDTQYF.